Following are 16 T cell receptor beta chains from one sample sequenced in a study of T cell responses to AZD1222 COVID-19 vaccine. Sequencing used immunoSEQ multiplex PCR; TCRdb keeps in-frame clones, though not all of them. The sample consists of approximately 110,000 clones, 92% of them appearing once. Sequences were derived from peripheral blood, sampled on day 0 of AZD1222 vaccination. The receptors shown here come from an adult in good health.

V usage is TRBV4-2 and J usage is TRBJ2-1, with D possibly TRBD2 on 7 matching bases. The length of the CDR3 is 15 residues. The V end was cut by 0 bases, the J end by 7 bases, with 13 bases between. CDR1 and CDR2 (germline): LGHNA, YNFKEQ. In DNA form, the CDR3 reads TGTGCCAGCAGCCAAGATCGCGGGGGCCGTAATGAGCAGTTCTTC. Amino acids: CASSQDRGGRNEQFF.

A note on this clone: Relative to the germline gene, one junction end is altered; a read error may explain this. The V call is TRBV11-2, the J call TRBJ1-5; D is unclear. CDR3 size: 13 residues. The germline CDR1 and CDR2 sequences are SGHAT and FQNNGV. For the CDR3, the DNA is TGTGCCAGCAGCTTAGCCTGGGATCAACCCCAGCATTTT. It specifies CASSLAWDQPQHF.

The V gene is TRBV28, the J gene TRBJ1-2; TRBD1 matches at 9 bases. Germline V gives CDR1 MDHEN, CDR2 SYDVKM. V gave up 4 bases and J gave up 8 bases; unmatched junction bases: 5. The CDR3 runs to 13 residues. This chain's CDR3 is CASSWGQGRGYTF. The CDR3 nucleotides are TGTGCCAGCAGTTGGGGACAGGGTCGAGGCTACACCTTC.

V gene TRBV29-1 combines with J gene TRBJ2-2; D possibly uses TRBD1 or TRBD2 (5 bases each). V was pared by 1 base and J by 6 bases, with 21 bases between. The CDR3 is 17 residues long. The germline V gene encodes CDR1 SQVTM and CDR2 ANQGSEA. The CDR3 here is CSVEGPGPQITAGELFF. The CDR3 nucleotides are TGCAGCGTTGAAGGACCGGGGCCGCAAATAACGGCCGGGGAGCTGTTTTTT.

The chain links TRBV30 to TRBJ2-2, with D unresolved. Germline lookup yields CDR1 GTSNPN and CDR2 SVGIG (reference sequence). Deletions cut 0 bases from V and 2 bases from J, with 7 bases between. The CDR3 length is 14 residues. DNA of the CDR3: TGTGCCTGGAGTGTGAACCTCAACACCGGGGAGCTGTTTTTT. This sequence encodes CAWSVNLNTGELFF.

The gene calls are TRBV27 and TRBJ1-2, with 7 bases that match TRBD1. The CDR3 length is 12 residues. Trimming cost V 10 bases and J 6 bases; bases outside gene matches: 8. In germline, CDR1 is MNHEY, CDR2 SMNVEV (reference sequence). The CDR3 region has the DNA TGTGCCACCAGCGGAGGGGGCAATGGCTACACCTTC. It is translated as CATSGGGNGYTF.

This sequence joins TRBV11-3 and TRBJ2-3; 9 nucleotides match TRBD2. Germline CDR1 is SGHNT and CDR2 is YENEEA. V lost 4 bases, J lost 1 base, and 6 bases stayed unmatched. This CDR3 is built from 16 residues. The chain's CDR3 is CASSSGLAGGTDTQYF. In DNA form, the CDR3 reads TGTGCCAGCAGCTCGGGATTAGCGGGAGGCACAGATACGCAGTATTTT.

This chain uses TRBV3-1 (or the pseudogene TRBV3-2) with TRBJ2-1; the D gene is possibly TRBD2 (5 bases). Trimming pared 0 bases from V and 0 bases from J, leaving 9 bases between. The CDR3 consists of 16 residues. The germline V gene encodes CDR1 LGHDT and CDR2 YNNKEL (reference sequence). CDR3 bases: TGTGCCAGCAGCCAAGATAGGAGGAGCTCCTACAATGAGCAGTTCTTC. This translates into CASSQDRRSSYNEQFF.

The chain uses TRBV7-9 and TRBJ2-1, with 9 positions matching TRBD2. This CDR3 comprises 17 residues. Germline V gives CDR1 SEHNR, CDR2 FQNEAQ (reference sequence). V lost 0 bases and J lost 3; bases outside the gene matches: 6. CDR3 residues: CASSLAWLAGSYNEQFF. The DNA for the CDR3 is TGTGCCAGCAGCTTAGCGTGGCTAGCGGGGAGCTACAATGAGCAGTTCTTC.

The chain employs TRBV2 and TRBJ2-3; D is unresolved. The CDR3 loop spans 13 amino acids. V gave up 4 bases and J gave up 4 bases, with 9 bases separating them. Germline V lookup: CDR1 SNHLY, CDR2 FYNNEI. CDR3 bases: TGTGCCAGCAGTGGCCAGCAGTCAGATACGCAGTATTTT. Protein: CASSGQQSDTQYF.

V gene TRBV5-8 combines with J gene TRBJ1-5; weak D call: TRBD1 (6 bases). Germline V gene data show CDR1 as SGHTS and CDR2 as YDEGEE. The CDR3 covers 17 residues. Trimming pared 4 bases from V and 0 bases from J, leaving 17 bases between. The DNA for the CDR3 is TGTGCCAGCAGCATTGGCGGACAGCAATATAGCAATCAGCCCCAGCATTTT. Translation gives CASSIGGQQYSNQPQHF.

The chain uses TRBV7-3 and TRBJ2-1; TRBD1 or TRBD2 may be the D gene (5 bases each). Trimming took off 4 bases at V and 8 bases at J, with 12 bases between the two ends. CDR1 is SGHTA, CDR2 FQGTGA, per germline. The CDR3 runs to 13 residues. Here the CDR3 DNA reads TGTGCCAGCAGCTCCCCGGGACGCGATGAGCAGTTCTTC. Translation: CASSSPGRDEQFF.

The V gene is TRBV7-2, the J gene TRBJ2-7; a possible D gene is TRBD1 (8 bases). Germline V lookup: CDR1 SGHTA, CDR2 FQGNSA. The CDR3 has 14 residues. The V and J ends lost 6 bases and 3 bases respectively, with 15 bases between them. CDR3 sequence: CASRDTGGGYEQYF. CDR3 DNA: TGTGCCAGCAGGGATACAGGGGGGGGCTACGAGCAGTACTTC.

The V and J genes are TRBV14 and TRBJ2-1, with D perhaps assigned TRBD1 or TRBD2 (6 bases each). The V gene lost 3 bases and the J gene lost 7 bases, with 10 bases spanning the gap. The CDR3 sequence is 13 residues long. CDR1 is SGHDN and CDR2 is FVKESK in the germline V gene. This CDR3 is CASSHKGGNEQFF. Written as DNA, the CDR3 is TGTGCCAGCAGCCACAAAGGGGGGAATGAGCAGTTCTTC.

The genes are TRBV9 and TRBJ1-2, with 7 bases lining up with TRBD1. The CDR3 runs to 15 residues. The germline V gene has CDR1 SGDLS and CDR2 YYNGEE. The V and J ends lost 4 bases and 2 bases, in that order; junction bases with no gene match: 8. CDR3 protein: CASSSSGTANYGYTF. In nucleotides, the CDR3 is TGTGCCAGCAGCTCGAGCGGGACAGCCAACTATGGCTACACCTTC.

V and J are TRBV27 and TRBJ2-2; possibly TRBD1 for D (6 bases). The CDR3 consists of 14 residues. V was shortened by 3 bases and J by 7 bases, with 12 bases between the two germline ends. Germline CDR1 reads MNHEY; CDR2 reads SMNVEV (reference sequence). The CDR3 here is CASSLSRGGGELFF. Written as DNA, the CDR3 is TGTGCCAGCAGTTTGAGCAGGGGTGGCGGGGAGCTGTTTTTT.